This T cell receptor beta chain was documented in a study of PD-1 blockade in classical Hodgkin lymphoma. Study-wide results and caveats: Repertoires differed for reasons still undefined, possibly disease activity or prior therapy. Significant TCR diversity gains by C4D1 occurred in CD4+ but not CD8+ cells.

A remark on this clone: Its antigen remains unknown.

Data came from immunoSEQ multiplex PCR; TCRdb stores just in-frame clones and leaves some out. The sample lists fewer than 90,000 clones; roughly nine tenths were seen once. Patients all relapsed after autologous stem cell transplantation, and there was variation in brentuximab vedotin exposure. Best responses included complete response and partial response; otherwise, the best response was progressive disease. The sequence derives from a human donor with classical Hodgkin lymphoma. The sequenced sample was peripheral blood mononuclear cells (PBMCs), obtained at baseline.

CDR3 sequence reads: CASSYTTDTQYF. The CDR3 DNA follows: TGCGCCAGCAGCTACACCACAGATACGCAGTATTTT. The V call is TRBV5-1, the J call TRBJ2-3, with unresolved D. This CDR3 comprises 12 residues. Germline lookup yields CDR1 SGHRS and CDR2 YFSETQ. V shed 3 bases and J shed 2 bases, with 4 bases lying between them. The whole variable domain, filled in from reference TRBV5-1 and TRBJ2-3, reads KAGVTQTPRYLIKTRGQQVTLSCSPISGHRSVSWYQQTPGQGLQFLFEYFSETQRNKGNFPGRFSGRQFSNSRSEMNVSTLELGDSALYLCASSYTTDTQYFGPGTRLTVL.